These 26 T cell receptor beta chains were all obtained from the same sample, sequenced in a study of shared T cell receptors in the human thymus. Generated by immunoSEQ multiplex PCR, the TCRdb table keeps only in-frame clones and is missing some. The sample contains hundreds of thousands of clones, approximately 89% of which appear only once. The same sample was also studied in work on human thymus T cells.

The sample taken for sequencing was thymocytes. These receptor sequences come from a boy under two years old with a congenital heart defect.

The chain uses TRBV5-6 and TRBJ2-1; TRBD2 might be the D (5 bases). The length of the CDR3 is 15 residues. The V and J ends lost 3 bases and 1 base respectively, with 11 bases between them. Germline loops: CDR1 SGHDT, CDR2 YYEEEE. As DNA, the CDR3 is TGTGCCAGCAGCTCCTCAGCGGTTTCCTACAATGAGCAGTTCTTC. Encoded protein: CASSSSAVSYNEQFF.

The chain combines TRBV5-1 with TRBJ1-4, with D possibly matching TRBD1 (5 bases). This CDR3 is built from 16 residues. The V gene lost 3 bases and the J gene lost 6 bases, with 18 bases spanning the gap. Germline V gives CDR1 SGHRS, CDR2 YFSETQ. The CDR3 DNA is TGCGCCAGCAGCTCATTGGGAAATTCAGGGTATGAAAAACTGTTTTTT. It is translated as CASSSLGNSGYEKLFF.

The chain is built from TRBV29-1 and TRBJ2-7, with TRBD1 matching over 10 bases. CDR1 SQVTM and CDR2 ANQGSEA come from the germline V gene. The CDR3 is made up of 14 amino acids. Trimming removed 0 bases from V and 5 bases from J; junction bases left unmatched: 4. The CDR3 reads CSVEDGQGENEQYF. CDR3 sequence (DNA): TGCAGCGTTGAAGATGGACAGGGGGAGAACGAGCAGTACTTC.

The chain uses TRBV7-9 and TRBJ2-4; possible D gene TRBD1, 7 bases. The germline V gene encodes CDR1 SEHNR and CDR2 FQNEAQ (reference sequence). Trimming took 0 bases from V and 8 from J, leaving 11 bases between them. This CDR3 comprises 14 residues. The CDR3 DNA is TGTGCCAGCAGCTTAGCCACAGGGGAGGACATTCAGTACTTC. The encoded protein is CASSLATGEDIQYF.

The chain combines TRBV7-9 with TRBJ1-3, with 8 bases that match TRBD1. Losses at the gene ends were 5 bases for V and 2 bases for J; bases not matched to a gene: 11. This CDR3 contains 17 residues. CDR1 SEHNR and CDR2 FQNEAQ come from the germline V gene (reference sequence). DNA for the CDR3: TGTGCCAGCAGCGGGAGGGACCAGGGGGCGACTGGAAACACCATATATTTT. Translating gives CASSGRDQGATGNTIYF.

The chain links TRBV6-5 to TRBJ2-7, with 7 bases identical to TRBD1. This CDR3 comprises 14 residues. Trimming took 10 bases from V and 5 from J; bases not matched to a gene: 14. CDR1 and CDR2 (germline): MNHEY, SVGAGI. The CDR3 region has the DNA TGTGCCACCGCCGGGCAGTCGACAGGGAACGAGCAGTACTTC. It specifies CATAGQSTGNEQYF.

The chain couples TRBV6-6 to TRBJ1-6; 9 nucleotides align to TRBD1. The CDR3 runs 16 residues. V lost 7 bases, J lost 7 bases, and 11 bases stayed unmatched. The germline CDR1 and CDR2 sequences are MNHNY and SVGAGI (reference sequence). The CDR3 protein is CASNVKGTGLNSPLHF. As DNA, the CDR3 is TGTGCCAGCAACGTAAAAGGGACAGGGCTCAATTCACCCCTCCACTTT.

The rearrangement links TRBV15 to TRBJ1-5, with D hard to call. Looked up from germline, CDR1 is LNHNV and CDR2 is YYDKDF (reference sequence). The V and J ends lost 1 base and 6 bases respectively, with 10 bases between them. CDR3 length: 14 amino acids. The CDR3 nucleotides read TGTGCCACCAGCAGAGGACACGCCAGTCAGCCCCAGCATTTT. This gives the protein CATSRGHASQPQHF.

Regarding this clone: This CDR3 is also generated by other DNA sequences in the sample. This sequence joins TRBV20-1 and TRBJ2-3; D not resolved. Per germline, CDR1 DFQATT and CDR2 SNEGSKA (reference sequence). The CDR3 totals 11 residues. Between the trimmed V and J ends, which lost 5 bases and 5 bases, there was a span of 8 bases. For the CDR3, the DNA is TGCAGTGCTTCGAGAGGAGATACGCAGTATTTT. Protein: CSASRGDTQYF.

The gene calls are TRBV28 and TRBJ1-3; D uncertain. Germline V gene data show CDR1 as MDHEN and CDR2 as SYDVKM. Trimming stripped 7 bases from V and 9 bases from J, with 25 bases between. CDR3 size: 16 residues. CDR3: CASTRSAVREGGTIYF. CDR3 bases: TGTGCCAGCACCCGGAGCGCGGTGAGGGAGGGAGGCACCATATATTTT.

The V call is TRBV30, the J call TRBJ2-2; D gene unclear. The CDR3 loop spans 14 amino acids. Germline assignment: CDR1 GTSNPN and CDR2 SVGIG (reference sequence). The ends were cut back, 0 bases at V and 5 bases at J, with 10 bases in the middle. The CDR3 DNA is TGTGCCTGGAGTGTAGAACAGACGACCGGGGAGCTGTTTTTT. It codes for CAWSVEQTTGELFF.

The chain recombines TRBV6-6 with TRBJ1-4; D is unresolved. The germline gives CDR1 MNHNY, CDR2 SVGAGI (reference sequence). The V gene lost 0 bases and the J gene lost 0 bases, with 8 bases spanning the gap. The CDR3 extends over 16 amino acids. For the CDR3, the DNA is TGTGCCAGCAGTTACTCCCAGTTTGCAACTAATGAAAAACTGTTTTTT. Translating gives CASSYSQFATNEKLFF.

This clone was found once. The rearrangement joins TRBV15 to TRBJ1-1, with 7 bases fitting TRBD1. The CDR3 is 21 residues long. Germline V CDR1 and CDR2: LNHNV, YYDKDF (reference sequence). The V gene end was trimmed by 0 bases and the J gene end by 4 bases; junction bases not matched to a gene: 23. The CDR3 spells CATSRERADRESLERGTEAFF. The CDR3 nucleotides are TGTGCCACCAGCAGAGAACGCGCCGACAGGGAAAGTCTCGAAAGGGGCACTGAAGCTTTCTTT.

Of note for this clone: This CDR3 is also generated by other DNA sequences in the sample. The CDR3: CATSSQGAYNSPLHF. The CDR3 DNA follows: TGTGCCACCAGCTCGCAGGGGGCCTATAATTCACCCCTCCACTTT. J is TRBJ1-6 and V is TRBV15; TRBD1 aligns across 7 bases. Germline lookup yields CDR1 LNHNV and CDR2 YYDKDF (reference sequence). V was clipped by 5 bases and J by 2 bases; unmatched bases: 3. The CDR3 is 15 amino acids.

The CDR3 reads CASSYRVNQPQHF. The CDR3 DNA sequence: TGCGCCAGCAGTTACCGGGTCAATCAGCCCCAGCATTTT. The V gene is TRBV4-1, the J gene TRBJ1-5; unclear D gene. Trimming took off 6 bases at V and 3 bases at J, with 9 bases between the two ends. The germline V gene encodes CDR1 MGHRA and CDR2 YSYEKL. The CDR3 covers 13 residues.

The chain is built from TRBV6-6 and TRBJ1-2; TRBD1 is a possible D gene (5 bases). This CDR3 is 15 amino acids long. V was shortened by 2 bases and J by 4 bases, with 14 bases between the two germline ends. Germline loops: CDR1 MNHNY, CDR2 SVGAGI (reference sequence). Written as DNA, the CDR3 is TGTGCCAGCAGTTACAGCGTCCAGGGCTCCTATGGCTACACCTTC. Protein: CASSYSVQGSYGYTF.

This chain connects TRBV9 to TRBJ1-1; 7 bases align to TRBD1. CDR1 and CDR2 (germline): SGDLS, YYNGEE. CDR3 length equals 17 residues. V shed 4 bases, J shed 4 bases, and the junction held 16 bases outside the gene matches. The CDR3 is CASSPGRTGNTRTEAFF. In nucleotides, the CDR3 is TGTGCCAGCAGCCCCGGACGGACAGGTAATACCCGCACTGAAGCTTTCTTT.

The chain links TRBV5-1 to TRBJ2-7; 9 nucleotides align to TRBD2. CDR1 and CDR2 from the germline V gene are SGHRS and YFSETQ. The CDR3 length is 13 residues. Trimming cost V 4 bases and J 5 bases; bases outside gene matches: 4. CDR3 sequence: CASSLWTSDEQYF. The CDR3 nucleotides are TGCGCCAGCAGCCTATGGACTAGCGACGAGCAGTACTTC.

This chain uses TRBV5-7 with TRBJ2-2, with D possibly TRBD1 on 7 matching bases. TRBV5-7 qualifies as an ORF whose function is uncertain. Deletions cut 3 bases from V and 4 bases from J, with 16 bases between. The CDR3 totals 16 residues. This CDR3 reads CASSWRGRLSTGELFF. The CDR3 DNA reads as TGTGCCAGCAGCTGGAGGGGGCGCCTGAGCACCGGGGAGCTGTTTTTT.

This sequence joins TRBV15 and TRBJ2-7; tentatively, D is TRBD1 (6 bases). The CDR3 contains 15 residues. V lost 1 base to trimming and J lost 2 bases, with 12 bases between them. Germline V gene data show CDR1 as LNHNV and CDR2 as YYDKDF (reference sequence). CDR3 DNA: TGTGCCACCAGCAGAGGTCAACAGGGCCCCTACGAGCAGTACTTC. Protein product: CATSRGQQGPYEQYF.

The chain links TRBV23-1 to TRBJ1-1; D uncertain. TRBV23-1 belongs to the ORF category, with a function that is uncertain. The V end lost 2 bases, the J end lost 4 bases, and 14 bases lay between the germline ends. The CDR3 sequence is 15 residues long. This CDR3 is CASSQLGRCGTEAFF. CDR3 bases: TGCGCCAGCAGTCAACTGGGGAGATGCGGCACTGAAGCTTTCTTT.

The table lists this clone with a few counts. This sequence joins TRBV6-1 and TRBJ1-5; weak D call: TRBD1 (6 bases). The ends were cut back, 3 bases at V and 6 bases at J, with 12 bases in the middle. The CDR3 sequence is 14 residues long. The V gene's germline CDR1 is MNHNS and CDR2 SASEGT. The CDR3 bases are TGTGCCAGCAGTGAGTCAGGGGTGAGTCAGCCCCAGCATTTT. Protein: CASSESGVSQPQHF.

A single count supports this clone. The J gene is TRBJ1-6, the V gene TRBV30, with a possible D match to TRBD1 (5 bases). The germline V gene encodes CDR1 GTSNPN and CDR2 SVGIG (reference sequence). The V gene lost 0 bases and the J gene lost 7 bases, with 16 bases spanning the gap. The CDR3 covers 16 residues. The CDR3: CAWSVGVGQENSPLHF. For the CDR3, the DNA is TGTGCCTGGAGTGTAGGTGTGGGGCAGGAGAATTCACCCCTCCACTTT.

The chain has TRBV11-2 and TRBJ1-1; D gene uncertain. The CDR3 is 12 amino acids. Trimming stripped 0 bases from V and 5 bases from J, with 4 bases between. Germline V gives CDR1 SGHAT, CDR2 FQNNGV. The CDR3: CASSLELTEAFF. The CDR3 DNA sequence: TGTGCCAGCAGCTTAGAACTTACTGAAGCTTTCTTT.

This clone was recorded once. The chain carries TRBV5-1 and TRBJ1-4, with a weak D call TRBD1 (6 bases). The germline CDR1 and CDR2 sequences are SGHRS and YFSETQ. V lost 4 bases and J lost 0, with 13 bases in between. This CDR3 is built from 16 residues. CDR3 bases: TGCGCCAGCAGCCTTTTGGGACATGCAACTAATGAAAAACTGTTTTTT. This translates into CASSLLGHATNEKLFF.

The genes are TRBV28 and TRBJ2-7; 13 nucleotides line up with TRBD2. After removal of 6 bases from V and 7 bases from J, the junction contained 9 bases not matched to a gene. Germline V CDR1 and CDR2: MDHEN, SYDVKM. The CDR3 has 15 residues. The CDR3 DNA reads TGTGCCAGCAGACCGGGACTAGCGGGGACTGAAGAGCAGTACTTC. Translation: CASRPGLAGTEEQYF.